This T cell receptor (beta chain) was recorded in a study of blood T cells in healthy people across ages. Next came a second PCR, run for about 6 to 12 cycles, which used a sample-barcoded 5' primer along with a J-beta primer mix. TCRdb processed the 5' RACE reads anew with MiXCR; each CDR3 protein has one entry. Seen here are about 1.5 million distinct CDR3 sequences, roughly 43% observed once, and the top ten hold about 4%. This clonotype was counted only a few times. Per germline, CDR1 MNHEY and CDR2 SMNVEV (reference sequence). Trimming at V came to 4 bases and at J to 10 bases, leaving 4 bases not matched to a gene. The CDR3 is 14 residues long.

The source of this sequence is a woman under 30 in good health. The chain uses TRBV27 and TRBJ1-6; TRBD1 matches at 10 bases. What was sequenced was blood. CDR3 sequence reads: CASSSDRGLSPLHF. CDR3 bases: TGTGCCAGCAGTTCCGACAGGGGGCTCTCACCCCTCCACTTT.